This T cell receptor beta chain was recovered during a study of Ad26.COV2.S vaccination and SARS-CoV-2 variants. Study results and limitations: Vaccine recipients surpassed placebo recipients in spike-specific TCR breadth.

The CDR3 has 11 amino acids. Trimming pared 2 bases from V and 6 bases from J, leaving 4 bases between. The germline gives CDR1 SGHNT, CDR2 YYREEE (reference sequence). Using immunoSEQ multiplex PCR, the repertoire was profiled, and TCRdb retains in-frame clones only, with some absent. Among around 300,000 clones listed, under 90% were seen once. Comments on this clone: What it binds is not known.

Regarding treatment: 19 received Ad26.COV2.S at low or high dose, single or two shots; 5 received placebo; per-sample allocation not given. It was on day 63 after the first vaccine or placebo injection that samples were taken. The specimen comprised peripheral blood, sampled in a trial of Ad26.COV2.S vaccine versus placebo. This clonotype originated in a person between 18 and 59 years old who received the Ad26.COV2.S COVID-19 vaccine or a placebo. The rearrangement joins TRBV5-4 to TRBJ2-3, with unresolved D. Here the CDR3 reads CASSFGDTQYF. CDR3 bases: TGTGCCAGCAGCTTCGGGGATACGCAGTATTTT.